Sequencing of this TCR beta chain was carried out in a study of regulatory T cells in long-lasting Graves disease. This clonotype came up a few times. The time point was: persistent/refractory GD, antithyroid drugs over 5 years with positive TRAb. Construction of the TCR library relied on RNA isolated from PBMCs. Patients came from an endocrinology department in Xi'an, China. For TCR beta, libraries came from iRepertoire HTBI primers and Arm-PCR of CDR3 regions. Via MiXCR, TCRdb re-called the multiplex PCR reads, giving one row per CDR3 protein. The sample holds 400,000 to 450,000 distinct CDR3 sequences, about 20% seen once. CDR1 MGHDK and CDR2 SYGVNS come from the germline V gene. The CDR3 length is 14 residues. V dropped 6 bases and J dropped 4 bases, with 13 bases sitting between them.

The chain is built from TRBV25-1 and TRBJ1-5; no reliable D call. This TCR was sampled from a female donor with Graves disease. The input for sequencing was peripheral blood mononuclear cells (PBMCs), taken when the disease was refractory, from a patient treated with antithyroid drugs. The CDR3 is CASRASGDNQPQHF. The CDR3 DNA reads TGTGCCAGCAGGGCCTCCGGGGATAATCAGCCCCAGCATTTT.